This entry lists 8 T cell receptor beta chains sequenced from one sample in a study of shared T cell receptors in the human thymus. Data came from immunoSEQ multiplex PCR; TCRdb stores just in-frame clones and leaves some out. The table shows 500,000 to 550,000 clones, with 70% to 80% occurring only once. This sample was shared with a second study, whose subject was human thymus T cells.

What was sequenced was thymocytes. These TCRs come from a boy under two years old with a congenital heart defect.

J is TRBJ2-7 and V is TRBV5-1; 11 bases are a match to TRBD2. The germline V gene encodes CDR1 SGHRS and CDR2 YFSETQ. This CDR3 has 21 residues. The V and J ends lost 2 bases and 2 bases, in that order; junction bases with no gene match: 21. Here the CDR3 DNA reads TGCGCCAGCAGCTTATCCTCAATGTCCTTTAGCGGGAGGGACATCACCTACGAGCAGTACTTC. This sequence encodes CASSLSSMSFSGRDITYEQYF.

The chain is built from TRBV5-6 and TRBJ2-5; tentative D call: TRBD1 (6 bases). Trimming removed 1 base from V and 1 base from J, with 14 bases in between. Germline V lookup: CDR1 SGHDT, CDR2 YYEEEE. This CDR3 contains 16 residues. The CDR3 DNA follows: TGTGCCAGCAGCTTGAGGCAGGGGAATCCCCAAGAGACCCAGTACTTC. Its protein is CASSLRQGNPQETQYF.

This chain uses TRBV4-3 with TRBJ2-1; perhaps TRBD1 as D (6 bases). The CDR3 has 17 residues. CDR1 and CDR2 from the germline V gene are LGHNA and YSLEER. V lost 1 base and J 7 bases, leaving 20 bases between the germline ends. The CDR3, as DNA: TGCGCCAGCAGCCAAGGAGAACAGGGTGGTTTGTCAAATGAGCAGTTCTTC. Protein product: CASSQGEQGGLSNEQFF.

The rearrangement joins TRBV6-6 to TRBJ1-1; 8 bases map to TRBD1. The CDR3 extends over 15 amino acids. CDR1 MNHNY and CDR2 SVGAGI come from the germline V gene (reference sequence). V was pared by 3 bases and J by 4 bases, with 7 bases of the junction left unmatched. CDR3 nucleotide sequence: TGTGCCAGCAGTTATCGAAGACAGGGGAGCACTGAAGCTTTCTTT. It yields the protein CASSYRRQGSTEAFF.

The chain has TRBV5-1 and TRBJ2-1, with 7 bases lining up with TRBD2. The CDR3 loop spans 16 amino acids. Germline V gene sequence: CDR1 SGHRS, CDR2 YFSETQ. V gave up 0 bases and J gave up 3 bases; unmatched junction bases: 6. CDR3 bases: TGCGCCAGCAGCTTGGGTGCGGGGGAGGGCTACAATGAGCAGTTCTTC. Translated, it gives CASSLGAGEGYNEQFF.

The gene calls are TRBV2 and TRBJ2-3, with 8 bases lining up with TRBD2. CDR1 is SNHLY and CDR2 is FYNNEI in the germline V gene. The trim removed 6 bases at V and 5 bases at J, leaving 16 bases unmatched. The CDR3 loop spans 17 amino acids. The CDR3 reads CASSSRGGRPGVDTQYF. As DNA, the CDR3 is TGTGCCAGCAGCTCCCGGGGCGGGAGGCCCGGGGTAGATACGCAGTATTTT.

This chain connects TRBV27 to TRBJ1-2; D uncertain. The CDR3 extends over 15 amino acids. CDR1 and CDR2 (germline): MNHEY, SMNVEV (reference sequence). V dropped 4 bases and J dropped 4 bases, with 16 bases sitting between them. The CDR3 DNA sequence: TGTGCCAGCAGTTCCGCACCTCAACTAGGCTATGGCTACACCTTC. Residues: CASSSAPQLGYGYTF.

This clone came up a few times. The V gene is TRBV30, the J gene TRBJ2-7, with TRBD1 identical over 11 bases. The CDR3 is 17 amino acids. In germline, CDR1 is GTSNPN, CDR2 SVGIG (reference sequence). V lost 2 bases to trimming and J lost 9 bases; unmatched junction nucleotides: 18. The CDR3 DNA is TGTGCCTGGAGTTCCCTCTCGGACAGGGGGCTTAAGCAGGTGCAGTACTTC. Its protein product is CAWSSLSDRGLKQVQYF.